The following is a TCR beta chain sequence with its context. This sample is drawn from a study of shared T cell receptors in the human thymus. The protocol was immunoSEQ multiplex PCR, while the TCRdb copy is restricted to in-frame clones and leaves out a portion. The sample consists of around 730,000 clones, 70% to 90% of them appearing once. Germline CDR1 and CDR2: LNHDA and SQIVND (reference sequence). V lost 5 bases to trimming and J lost 3 bases; unmatched junction nucleotides: 5. The CDR3 consists of 16 residues. These data were also reused for a study on human thymus T cells.

The receptor comes from a girl less than two years old with a congenital heart defect. The specimen sequenced was thymocytes. The rearrangement links TRBV19 to TRBJ2-2; the match to TRBD1 covers 11 bases. The CDR3 DNA sequence: TGTGCCAGTAGTGGAGGGACAGGGGGACACACCGGGGAGCTGTTTTTT. Translated, it gives CASSGGTGGHTGELFF.